The 9 T cell receptor beta chains below come from one sample, sequenced in a study of cytomegalovirus exposure and HLA in healthy donors. A multiplex PCR was run with 60 Vbeta primers and 13 Jbeta primers. Sequencing was performed with immunoSEQ multiplex PCR; in TCRdb, only in-frame clones are kept and a portion is missing. The sample yields some 150,000 clones, over 60% seen once. The sample taken for sequencing was PBMCs. These receptors all stem from a man aged 35 to 55 in good health and CMV-seropositive.

A remark on this clone: Distinct nucleotide sequences in the sample also encode this CDR3. The chain has TRBV5-1 and TRBJ1-1; D is possibly TRBD1 (6 bases). Germline V gene data show CDR1 as SGHRS and CDR2 as YFSETQ. Trimming removed 5 bases from V and 6 bases from J, with 11 bases in between. The CDR3 totals 12 residues. The CDR3, as DNA: TGCGCCAGCAGGGAGGGGGGGGCTGAAGCTTTCTTT. The encoded protein is CASREGGAEAFF.

Only a few counts were recorded for this clone. The J gene is TRBJ1-5, the V gene TRBV2; 7 positions agree with TRBD1. Germline CDR1 reads SNHLY; CDR2 reads FYNNEI. With V trimmed by 2 bases and J by 1 base, 5 bases remained unmatched. The length of the CDR3 is 16 residues. The CDR3 protein is CASSERQGGSNQPQHF. The DNA of the CDR3 is TGTGCCAGCAGTGAAAGGCAGGGGGGAAGCAATCAGCCCCAGCATTTT.

This rearrangement joins TRBV19 to TRBJ1-5, with 9 bases that match TRBD1. The CDR3 has 15 residues. CDR1 is LNHDA and CDR2 is SQIVND in the germline V gene (reference sequence). The trim removed 4 bases at V and 7 bases at J, leaving 8 bases unmatched. The CDR3 loop reads CASSKKGTGNQPQHF. CDR3 nucleotide sequence: TGTGCCAGTAGTAAAAAGGGGACAGGGAACCAGCCCCAGCATTTT.

This chain joins TRBV2 and TRBJ2-3; a weak D match, TRBD1 (6 bases). This CDR3 is built from 18 residues. CDR1 SNHLY and CDR2 FYNNEI come from the germline V gene. V was clipped by 2 bases and J by 4 bases, with 22 bases between them. This CDR3 reads CASSESRSQGPWADTQYF. As DNA, the CDR3 is TGTGCCAGCAGTGAATCACGGTCACAGGGTCCTTGGGCAGATACGCAGTATTTT. Full variable domain (outside the CDR3, taken from reference TRBV2 and TRBJ2-3): EPEVTQTPSHQVTQMGQEVILRCVPISNHLYFYWYRQILGQKVEFLVSFYNNEISEKSEIFDDQFSVERPDGSNFTLKIRSTKLEDSAMYFCASSESRSQGPWADTQYFGPGTRLTVL.

V gene TRBV19 combines with J gene TRBJ1-5; 10 bases fit TRBD1. This CDR3 region has 16 residues. Germline V gene data show CDR1 as LNHDA and CDR2 as SQIVND (reference sequence). V was pared by 6 bases and J by 6 bases, with 11 bases of the junction left unmatched. DNA of the CDR3: TGTGCCAGTAGCGATCGGGACAGGGGATATTCTCAGCCCCAGCATTTT. As protein: CASSDRDRGYSQPQHF.

The rearrangement links TRBV6-1 to TRBJ2-3, with a weak D call TRBD2 (7 bases). The CDR3 sequence is 15 residues long. In germline, CDR1 is MNHNS, CDR2 SASEGT. Trimming cost V 6 bases and J 3 bases, with 16 bases left between them. In DNA, the CDR3 is TGTGCCAGCAGCCCGACAGGAGCGGGGACAGATACGCAGTATTTT. Translating it yields CASSPTGAGTDTQYF.

The genes are TRBV5-8 and TRBJ1-1, with 10 bases lining up with TRBD1. This CDR3 comprises 14 residues. J was trimmed by 4 bases and V by 5 bases; bases with no gene match: 5. CDR1 and CDR2 from the germline V gene are SGHTS and YDEGEE. The CDR3, as DNA: TGTGCCAGCAGTTCAGGGACAGGGGTCACTGAAGCTTTCTTT. As protein: CASSSGTGVTEAFF.

This clone was seen a few times. The rearrangement links TRBV7-9 to TRBJ1-1; possible D gene TRBD1, 6 bases. Trimming shortened V by 5 bases and J by 10 bases, and 14 bases separated the two germline ends. The germline V gene has CDR1 SEHNR and CDR2 FQNEAQ (reference sequence). The CDR3 is 12 amino acids. CDR3 loop: CASSPNRERAFF. CDR3 coding DNA: TGTGCCAGCAGCCCCAACAGGGAACGAGCTTTCTTT.

The rearrangement links TRBV29-1 to TRBJ1-6, with 7 bases that match TRBD1. Looked up from germline, CDR1 is SQVTM and CDR2 is ANQGSEA. The CDR3 is made up of 14 amino acids. V lost 7 bases, J lost 0 bases, and 3 bases stayed unmatched. The chain's CDR3 is CSARDSSYNSPLHF. The CDR3 DNA sequence: TGCAGCGCCCGGGACAGCTCCTATAATTCACCCCTCCACTTT. Full variable domain (missing parts from reference TRBV29-1 and TRBJ1-6): SAVISQKPSRDICQRGTSLTIQCQVDSQVTMMFWYRQQPGQSLTLIATANQGSEATYESGFVIDKFPISRPNLTFSTLTVSNMSPEDSSIYLCSARDSSYNSPLHFGNGTRLTVT.